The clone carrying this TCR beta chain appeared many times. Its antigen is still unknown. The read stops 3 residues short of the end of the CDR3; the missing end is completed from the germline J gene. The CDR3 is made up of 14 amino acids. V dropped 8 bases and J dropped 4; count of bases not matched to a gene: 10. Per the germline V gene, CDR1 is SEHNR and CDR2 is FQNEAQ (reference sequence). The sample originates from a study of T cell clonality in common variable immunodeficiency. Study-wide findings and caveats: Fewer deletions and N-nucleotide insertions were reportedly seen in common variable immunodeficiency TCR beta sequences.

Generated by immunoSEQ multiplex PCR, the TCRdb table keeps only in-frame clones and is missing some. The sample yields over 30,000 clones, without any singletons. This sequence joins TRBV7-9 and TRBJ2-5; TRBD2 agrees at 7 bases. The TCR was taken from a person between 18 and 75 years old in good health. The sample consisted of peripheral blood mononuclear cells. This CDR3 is CASREAGVGETQYF. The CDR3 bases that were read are TGTGCCAGCCGAGAGGCGGGAGTTGGAGAGACC.